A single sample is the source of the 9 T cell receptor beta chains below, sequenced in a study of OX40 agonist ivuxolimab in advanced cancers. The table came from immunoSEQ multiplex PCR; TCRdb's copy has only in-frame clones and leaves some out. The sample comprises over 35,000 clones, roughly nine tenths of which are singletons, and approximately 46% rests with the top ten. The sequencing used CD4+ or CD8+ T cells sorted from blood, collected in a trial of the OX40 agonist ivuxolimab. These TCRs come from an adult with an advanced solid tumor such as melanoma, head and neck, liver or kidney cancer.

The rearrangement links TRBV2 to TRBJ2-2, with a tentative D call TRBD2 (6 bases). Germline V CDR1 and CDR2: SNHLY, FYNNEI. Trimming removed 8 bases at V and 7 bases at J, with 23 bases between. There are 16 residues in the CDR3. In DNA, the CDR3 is TGTGCCAGCGGCAAGCTCGGCCCCCCCGGGGGCGGGGAGCTGTTTTTT. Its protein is CASGKLGPPGGGELFF.

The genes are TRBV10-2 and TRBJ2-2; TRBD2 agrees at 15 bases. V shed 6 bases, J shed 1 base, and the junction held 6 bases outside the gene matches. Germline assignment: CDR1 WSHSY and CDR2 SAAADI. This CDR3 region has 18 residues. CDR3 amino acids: CASSGLAGGLRNTGELFF. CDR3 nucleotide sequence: TGCGCCAGCAGCGGACTAGCGGGGGGGCTCAGGAACACCGGGGAGCTGTTTTTT.

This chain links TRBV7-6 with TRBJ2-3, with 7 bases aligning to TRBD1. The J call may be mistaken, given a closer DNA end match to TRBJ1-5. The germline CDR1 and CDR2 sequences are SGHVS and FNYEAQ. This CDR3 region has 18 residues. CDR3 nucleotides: TGTGCCAGCAGTACCCAAAGAGGGGGCGCGGAAACCGGTGATACGCAGCATTTT. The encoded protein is CASSTQRGGAETGDTQHF.

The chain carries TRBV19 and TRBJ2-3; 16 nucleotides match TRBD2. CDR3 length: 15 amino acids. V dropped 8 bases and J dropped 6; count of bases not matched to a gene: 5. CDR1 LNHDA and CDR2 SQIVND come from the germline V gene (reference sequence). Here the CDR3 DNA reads TGTGCCAGTGCCGGGACTAGCGGGGGGGCGGATACGCAGTATTTT. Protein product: CASAGTSGGADTQYF.

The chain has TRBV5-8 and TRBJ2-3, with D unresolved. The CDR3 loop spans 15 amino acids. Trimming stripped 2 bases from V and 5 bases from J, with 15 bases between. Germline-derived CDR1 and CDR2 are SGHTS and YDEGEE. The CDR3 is CASSFGPGFGDTQYF. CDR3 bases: TGTGCCAGCAGCTTTGGGCCTGGATTTGGAGATACGCAGTATTTT.

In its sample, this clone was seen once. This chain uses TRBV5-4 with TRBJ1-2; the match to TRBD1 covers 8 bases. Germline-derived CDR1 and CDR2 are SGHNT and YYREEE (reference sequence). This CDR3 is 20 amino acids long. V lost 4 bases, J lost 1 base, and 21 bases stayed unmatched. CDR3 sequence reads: CASSPFTAFWGQEDNYGYTF. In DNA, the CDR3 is TGTGCCAGCAGCCCTTTTACCGCCTTCTGGGGACAGGAAGATAACTATGGCTACACCTTC.

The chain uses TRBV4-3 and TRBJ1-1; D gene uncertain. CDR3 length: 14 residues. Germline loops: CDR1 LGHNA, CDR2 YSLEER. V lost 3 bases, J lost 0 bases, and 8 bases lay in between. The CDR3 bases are TGCGCCAGCAGCCAGTCGGGTCTGAACACTGAAGCTTTCTTT. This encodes CASSQSGLNTEAFF.

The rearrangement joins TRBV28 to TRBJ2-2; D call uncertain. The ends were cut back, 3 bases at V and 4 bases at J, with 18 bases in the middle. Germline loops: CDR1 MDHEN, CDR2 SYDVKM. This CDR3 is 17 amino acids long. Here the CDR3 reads CASSFRRVDVGTGELFF. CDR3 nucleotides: TGTGCCAGCAGTTTCCGAAGGGTCGACGTTGGCACCGGGGAGCTGTTTTTT.

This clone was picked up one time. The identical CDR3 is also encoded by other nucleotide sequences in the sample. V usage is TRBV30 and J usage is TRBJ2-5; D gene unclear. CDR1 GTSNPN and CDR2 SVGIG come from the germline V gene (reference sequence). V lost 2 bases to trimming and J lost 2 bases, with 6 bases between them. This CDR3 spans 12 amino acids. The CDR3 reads CAWSYNQETQYF. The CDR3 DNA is TGTGCCTGGAGTTACAATCAAGAGACCCAGTACTTC.